The rows below give T cell receptor beta chains drawn from one sample of a study of Tregs in tolerant kidney transplant recipients. The protocol was immunoSEQ multiplex PCR, while the TCRdb copy is restricted to in-frame clones and leaves out a portion. Of 100,000 to 120,000 clones in the sample, almost 90% were seen once. This specimen was CD4+ T cells from blood, taken before the transplant. The receptors derive from a human donor who received a combined kidney and bone marrow transplant. CDR3s include the opening cysteine and the closing phenylalanine or tryptophan. Fields, in order: J gene, clone size, D gene, V gene, CDR3 DNA, CDR3 protein. D genes are given only for firm matches. Size is stated for part of the rows, as once, few or many counts, or as a class when the clone is expanded.

j_call: TRBJ1-1
clone_size: few
d_call: TRBD1
v_call: TRBV29-1
cdr3_nt: TGCAGCGTAGACACCCCCGGGACAGGTTTGAACACTGAAGCTTTCTTT
cdr3_aa: CSVDTPGTGLNTEAFF

j_call: TRBJ1-2
clone_size: once
d_call: .
v_call: TRBV7-9
cdr3_nt: TGTGCCAGCAGCTTAACAGGACCCCTTCGCTACACCTTC
cdr3_aa: CASSLTGPLRYTF

j_call: TRBJ2-7
clone_size: .
d_call: TRBD2
v_call: TRBV7-2
cdr3_nt: TGTGCCAGCAGCCCGGCACTAGCGCACTCCTACGAGCAGTACTTC
cdr3_aa: CASSPALAHSYEQYF

j_call: TRBJ2-5
clone_size: .
d_call: .
v_call: TRBV4-2
cdr3_nt: TGTGCCAGCAGCCAGGGGAGTAGAGAGACCCAGTACTTC
cdr3_aa: CASSQGSRETQYF

j_call: TRBJ1-1
clone_size: .
d_call: .
v_call: TRBV5-4
cdr3_nt: TGTGCCAGCAGCTTTAGCCAGGGGCAGCTTGGAGCTTTCTTT
cdr3_aa: CASSFSQGQLGAFF

j_call: TRBJ1-1
clone_size: .
d_call: .
v_call: TRBV6-6
cdr3_nt: TGTGCCAGCAGTTACGTGGGGGGTATGAACACTGAAGCTTTCTTT
cdr3_aa: CASSYVGGMNTEAFF

j_call: TRBJ1-2
clone_size: .
d_call: .
v_call: TRBV5-1
cdr3_nt: TGCGCCAGCAGCTTGGGGGACACCTCCTTGGGAGGCTACACCTTC
cdr3_aa: CASSLGDTSLGGYTF

j_call: TRBJ2-3
clone_size: .
d_call: .
v_call: TRBV6-5
cdr3_nt: TGTGCCAGCAGGAGAGGAGTAAAGGGGACAGATACGCAGTATTTT
cdr3_aa: CASRRGVKGTDTQYF

j_call: TRBJ1-3
clone_size: .
d_call: .
v_call: TRBV2
cdr3_nt: TGTGCCAGCACGGGGGACGGAAACACCATATATTTT
cdr3_aa: CASTGDGNTIYF

j_call: TRBJ1-2
clone_size: once
d_call: .
v_call: TRBV1
cdr3_nt: TGCACCATTCGGACAGGGGGGGATGGCTACACCTTC
cdr3_aa: CTIRTGGDGYTF

j_call: TRBJ2-3
clone_size: .
d_call: .
v_call: TRBV5-1
cdr3_nt: TGCGCCAGCAGCGTCCGGGGGGCGGTCAACACAGATACGCAGTATTTT
cdr3_aa: CASSVRGAVNTDTQYF

j_call: TRBJ2-1
clone_size: .
d_call: TRBD2
v_call: TRBV9
cdr3_nt: TGTCGTGGGATGGGACTACCTTGCTCCTACAATGAGCAGTTCTTC
cdr3_aa: CRGMGLPCSYNEQFF

j_call: TRBJ1-1
clone_size: .
d_call: TRBD1
v_call: TRBV4-3
cdr3_nt: TGCGCCAGCAGCCAAGAGGACAGGGAGAACACTGAAGCTTTCTTT
cdr3_aa: CASSQEDRENTEAFF

j_call: TRBJ2-3
clone_size: .
d_call: TRBD2
v_call: TRBV28
cdr3_nt: TGTGCCAGCAGTTTTGTCATGGGGGGGGCAGATACGCAGTATTTT
cdr3_aa: CASSFVMGGADTQYF

j_call: TRBJ2-2
clone_size: .
d_call: TRBD2
v_call: TRBV11-2
cdr3_nt: TGTGCCAGCAGCGCAGGTGTGGGGAGGGCGTACACCGGGGAGCTGTTTTTT
cdr3_aa: CASSAGVGRAYTGELFF

j_call: TRBJ1-1
clone_size: .
d_call: .
v_call: TRBV6-5
cdr3_nt: TGTGCCAGCAGTTACTCAGGGGGGGCTGAAGCTTTCTTT
cdr3_aa: CASSYSGGAEAFF

j_call: TRBJ2-1
clone_size: .
d_call: TRBD2
v_call: TRBV25-1
cdr3_nt: TGTGCCAGCAGTGAACGGGGCGGGGGGCGCAATGAGCAGTTCTTC
cdr3_aa: CASSERGGGRNEQFF

j_call: TRBJ1-6
clone_size: .
d_call: .
v_call: TRBV7-6
cdr3_nt: TGTGCCAGCAGCGTAGCCGGGCAAGGGAGTTCACCCCTCCACTTT
cdr3_aa: CASSVAGQGSSPLHF

j_call: TRBJ2-2
clone_size: .
d_call: TRBD1
v_call: TRBV14
cdr3_nt: TGTGCCAGCAGCCCACCGGGACAGGGGGCGAGTTCCGGGGAGCTGTTTTTT
cdr3_aa: CASSPPGQGASSGELFF

j_call: TRBJ2-2
clone_size: .
d_call: TRBD2
v_call: TRBV6-1
cdr3_nt: TGTGCCAGTAGCCCAGCGGGAACGAACACCGGGGAGCTGTTTTTT
cdr3_aa: CASSPAGTNTGELFF

j_call: TRBJ2-2
clone_size: .
d_call: TRBD2
v_call: TRBV19
cdr3_nt: TGTGCCAGTAGTATCGCTCTAGCGGTCACCGGGGAGCTGTTTTTT
cdr3_aa: CASSIALAVTGELFF

j_call: TRBJ2-7
clone_size: once
d_call: TRBD1
v_call: TRBV14
cdr3_nt: TGTGCCAGCAGCCACTACAGGGGTTTCTTGGACGAGCAGTACTTC
cdr3_aa: CASSHYRGFLDEQYF

j_call: TRBJ2-7
clone_size: .
d_call: TRBD1
v_call: TRBV5-1
cdr3_nt: TGCGCCAGCAGCACCGGACAGGGGGTGAAAATCTACGAGCAGTACTTC
cdr3_aa: CASSTGQGVKIYEQYF

j_call: TRBJ1-1
clone_size: .
d_call: TRBD1
v_call: TRBV5-1
cdr3_nt: TGCGCCAGCAGCTTTTGGGTGGGACAGGAAGCTTTCTTT
cdr3_aa: CASSFWVGQEAFF

j_call: TRBJ2-1
clone_size: .
d_call: .
v_call: TRBV27
cdr3_nt: TGTGCCAGCAGTTTATCGGGCATCGAGCAGTTCTTC
cdr3_aa: CASSLSGIEQFF

j_call: TRBJ2-3
clone_size: .
d_call: .
v_call: TRBV6-5
cdr3_nt: TGTGCCAGCAGACTTCCGGGACAACGCACAGATACGCAGTATTTT
cdr3_aa: CASRLPGQRTDTQYF

j_call: TRBJ2-5
clone_size: .
d_call: .
v_call: TRBV19
cdr3_nt: TGTGCCAGTAGTATTTCCGGGAAAGAGACCCAGTACTTC
cdr3_aa: CASSISGKETQYF

j_call: TRBJ2-5
clone_size: few
d_call: .
v_call: TRBV5-4
cdr3_nt: TGTGCCAGCATCTCTCCGGGATCCCAAGAGACCCAGTACTTC
cdr3_aa: CASISPGSQETQYF

j_call: TRBJ1-2
clone_size: .
d_call: .
v_call: TRBV5-6
cdr3_nt: TGTGCCAGCAGCTCGCCCCCCGGGGGCTACACCTTC
cdr3_aa: CASSSPPGGYTF

j_call: TRBJ2-7
clone_size: .
d_call: .
v_call: TRBV5-8
cdr3_nt: TGTGCCAGCAGCGTCTCCGGGACTTTGGACTTC
cdr3_aa: CASSVSGTLDF

j_call: TRBJ1-3
clone_size: .
d_call: .
v_call: TRBV5-1
cdr3_nt: TGCGCCAGCAGCTTGGCCGGGTCGAGCTCTGGAAACACCATATATTTT
cdr3_aa: CASSLAGSSSGNTIYF

j_call: TRBJ1-4
clone_size: .
d_call: .
v_call: TRBV29-1
cdr3_nt: TGCAGCGCCGGCGGGGCAGCCCAGGGATTAGCAACTAATGAAAAACTGTTTTTT
cdr3_aa: CSAGGAAQGLATNEKLFF

j_call: TRBJ1-1
clone_size: .
d_call: .
v_call: TRBV28
cdr3_nt: TGTGCCATCTCGGTGAGGCAAGCTTTCTTT
cdr3_aa: CAISVRQAFF

j_call: TRBJ2-7
clone_size: .
d_call: TRBD2
v_call: TRBV5-4
cdr3_nt: TGTGCCAGCCAGCTCCGTAACGGCGGGGAGGGAGGGCAGTACTTC
cdr3_aa: CASQLRNGGEGGQYF

j_call: TRBJ2-1
clone_size: once
d_call: .
v_call: TRBV18
cdr3_nt: TGTGCCAGCTCAGAGCGGATACAGCAGGTTGAGCAGTTCTTC
cdr3_aa: CASSERIQQVEQFF

j_call: TRBJ1-3
clone_size: .
d_call: TRBD1
v_call: TRBV4-1
cdr3_nt: TGCGCCAGCAGCCAAGTAGGGGGCATCTCTGGAAACACCATATATTTT
cdr3_aa: CASSQVGGISGNTIYF

j_call: TRBJ2-7
clone_size: .
d_call: TRBD2
v_call: TRBV25-1
cdr3_nt: TGTGCCAGCAGTGAATCCGGGCGGGGGGATTACGAGCAGTACTTC
cdr3_aa: CASSESGRGDYEQYF

j_call: TRBJ1-1
clone_size: .
d_call: .
v_call: TRBV18
cdr3_nt: TGTGCCAGCTCACCACGGTTTCCGGGGGAAGAAGCTTTCTTT
cdr3_aa: CASSPRFPGEEAFF

j_call: TRBJ2-5
clone_size: .
d_call: TRBD1
v_call: TRBV10-3
cdr3_nt: TGTGCCATCAGGGGCGACAGGGGAATAGAGACCCAGTACTTC
cdr3_aa: CAIRGDRGIETQYF

j_call: TRBJ2-7
clone_size: .
d_call: TRBD2
v_call: TRBV6-5
cdr3_nt: TGTGCCAGCAGCACTAGCGGCTACTCCTACGAGCAGTACTTC
cdr3_aa: CASSTSGYSYEQYF

j_call: TRBJ2-1
clone_size: few
d_call: TRBD2
v_call: TRBV29-1
cdr3_nt: TGCAGCGTCGCGGGACTAGCGGCTGTTAGCTCCTACAATGAGCAGTTCTTC
cdr3_aa: CSVAGLAAVSSYNEQFF

j_call: TRBJ1-5
clone_size: .
d_call: TRBD1
v_call: TRBV18
cdr3_nt: TGTGCCAGCTCACCCGGGACAGGGTTCAATCAGCCCCAGCATTTT
cdr3_aa: CASSPGTGFNQPQHF

j_call: TRBJ2-3
clone_size: .
d_call: TRBD2
v_call: TRBV6-1
cdr3_nt: TGTGCCAGCAGGAGACTAGCGGGGGACACAGATACGCAGTATTTT
cdr3_aa: CASRRLAGDTDTQYF

j_call: TRBJ1-5
clone_size: .
d_call: .
v_call: TRBV7-2
cdr3_nt: TGTGCCAGCAGCTTAGCGGGAGGGGGTCAGCCCCAGCATTTT
cdr3_aa: CASSLAGGGQPQHF